These 23 T cell receptor beta chains came from one sample sequenced in a study of CD8 T cells in Susac syndrome. Reverse transcription of roughly 0.45 to 1 ug RNA was performed with random hexamers. TCRdb reprocessed the immunoSEQ multiplex PCR reads with MiXCR, giving one entry per CDR3 protein. The profile covers 150,000 or so distinct CDR3 sequences, with roughly 94% appearing a single time and 0.14% taken by the ten largest. Sequencing input: CD4+ T cells from PBMCs. The receptor source for this set is a human donor with Susac syndrome.

This chain uses TRBV20-1 with TRBJ2-5; perhaps TRBD2 as D (5 bases). V lost 0 bases, J lost 2 bases, and 22 bases lay in between. The CDR3 runs to 18 residues. Looked up from germline, CDR1 is DFQATT and CDR2 is SNEGSKA (reference sequence). CDR3 sequence: CSARDVGGPMSLQETQYF. The CDR3 nucleotides read TGCAGTGCTAGAGATGTCGGAGGCCCCATGAGCTTACAAGAGACCCAGTACTTC.

This chain uses TRBV10-3 with TRBJ1-5, with 7 positions matching TRBD1. This CDR3 is 15 amino acids long. Germline assignment: CDR1 ENHRY and CDR2 SYGVKD. With 4 bases clipped from V and 3 bases from J, the junction kept 6 bases outside the gene matches. This CDR3 is CAISATGQVNQPQHF. CDR3 bases: TGTGCCATCAGTGCAACAGGACAGGTCAATCAGCCCCAGCATTTT.

The chain has TRBV20-1 and TRBJ2-5, with D perhaps TRBD1 (6 bases). V dropped 3 bases and J dropped 5 bases, with 10 bases sitting between them. This CDR3 is 12 amino acids long. CDR1 is DFQATT and CDR2 is SNEGSKA in the germline V gene (reference sequence). CDR3 loop: CSARDSRETQYF. The CDR3 DNA reads as TGCAGTGCTAGGGACAGTCGGGAGACCCAGTACTTC.

The chain carries TRBV15 and TRBJ1-4, with D uncertain. CDR1 is LNHNV, CDR2 YYDKDF, per germline (reference sequence). The ends were cut back, 3 bases at V and 0 bases at J, with 8 bases in the middle. The CDR3 contains 15 residues. The CDR3, as DNA: TGTGCCACCAGCAGCTACGGCGCAACTAATGAAAAACTGTTTTTT. Its protein is CATSSYGATNEKLFF.

The chain uses TRBV2 and TRBJ2-7; D is unclear. Germline CDR1 SNHLY, CDR2 FYNNEI. Trimming removed 6 bases from V and 0 bases from J, with 12 bases in between. The CDR3 consists of 14 residues. Here the CDR3 DNA reads TGTGCCAGCAGACCTCGGGCTGACTCCTACGAGCAGTACTTC. Amino acids: CASRPRADSYEQYF.

The chain recombines TRBV18 with TRBJ2-7, with D uncertain. V lost 2 bases and J lost 5, with 10 bases in between. Germline CDR1 and CDR2: KGHSH and LQKENI. The CDR3 has 13 residues. CDR3 region: CASSPWGGDEQYF. Here the CDR3 DNA reads TGTGCCAGCTCACCATGGGGTGGCGACGAGCAGTACTTC.

V gene TRBV29-1 combines with J gene TRBJ1-1; no clear D gene. The CDR3 spans 14 residues. With 1 base removed from V and 0 bases from J, the gap between germline ends came to 9 bases. The V gene's germline CDR1 is SQVTM and CDR2 ANQGSEA. The CDR3 coding sequence is TGCAGCGTTGAAGCAGCGAACTTGAACACTGAAGCTTTCTTT. The encoded protein is CSVEAANLNTEAFF.

J is TRBJ1-1 and V is TRBV6-5; possible D gene TRBD1, 5 bases. Deletions cut 0 bases from V and 11 bases from J, with 22 bases between. The CDR3 totals 16 residues. Germline V gene sequence: CDR1 MNHEY, CDR2 SVGAGI. CDR3 protein: CASSYSRGRTNWVAFF. The CDR3 DNA reads TGTGCCAGCAGTTACTCGAGGGGCAGGACGAACTGGGTGGCTTTCTTT.

The chain recombines TRBV20-1 with TRBJ1-1, with D perhaps TRBD1 (6 bases). This CDR3 is built from 14 residues. Trimming removed 3 bases from V and 4 bases from J, with 15 bases in between. In germline, CDR1 is DFQATT, CDR2 SNEGSKA (reference sequence). The CDR3 here is CSASGGWRVTEAFF. The DNA for the CDR3 is TGCAGTGCTAGTGGGGGCTGGAGGGTCACTGAAGCTTTCTTT.

This rearrangement joins TRBV29-1 to TRBJ2-5, with D hard to call. The germline V and J ends were trimmed by 3 bases and 5 bases, with 10 bases remaining between them. Per germline, CDR1 SQVTM and CDR2 ANQGSEA. CDR3 length equals 12 residues. The CDR3 DNA reads TGCAGCGTTGACACCTACATGGAGACCCAGTACTTC. It is translated as CSVDTYMETQYF. The variable domain in full, with the rest retrieved from reference TRBV29-1 and TRBJ2-5, is SAVISQKPSRDICQRGTSLTIQCQVDSQVTMMFWYRQQPGQSLTLIATANQGSEATYESGFVIDKFPISRPNLTFSTLTVSNMSPEDSSIYLCSVDTYMETQYFGPGTRLLVL.

The rearrangement links TRBV20-1 to TRBJ2-7, with 8 bases fitting TRBD2. V shed 6 bases, J shed 3 bases, and the junction held 7 bases outside the gene matches. The germline CDR1 and CDR2 sequences are DFQATT and SNEGSKA (reference sequence). The CDR3 extends over 13 amino acids. CDR3 coding DNA: TGCAGTGCCACGCGGGGGGATCGCTACGAGCAGTACTTC. Residues: CSATRGDRYEQYF.

This chain joins TRBV25-1 and TRBJ2-3, with TRBD1 matching over 7 bases. This CDR3 spans 15 amino acids. Trimming cost V 1 base and J 4 bases; bases outside gene matches: 5. CDR1 MGHDK and CDR2 SYGVNS come from the germline V gene. The CDR3 spells CASSEWTGVSDTQYF. CDR3 coding DNA: TGTGCCAGCAGTGAATGGACAGGAGTATCAGATACGCAGTATTTT.

The J gene is TRBJ2-7, the V gene TRBV7-9, with 7 bases that match TRBD1. The V segment lost 4 bases and the J segment 5 bases; nucleotides outside the gene matches: 8. The CDR3 runs 14 residues. From germline, CDR1 is SEHNR and CDR2 FQNEAQ (reference sequence). The CDR3 coding sequence is TGTGCCAGCAGCTCCCGAGGGGGCCGCGACGAGCAGTACTTC. It codes for CASSSRGGRDEQYF. The whole variable domain, filled in from reference TRBV7-9 and TRBJ2-7, reads DTGVSQNPRHKITKRGQNVTFRCDPISEHNRLYWYRQTLGQGPEFLTYFQNEAQLEKSRLLSDRFSAERPKGSFSTLEIQRTEQGDSAMYLCASSSRGGRDEQYFGPGTRLTVT.

The chain recombines TRBV7-9 with TRBJ1-2; possible D gene TRBD1, 6 bases. The germline V and J ends were trimmed by 5 bases and 5 bases, with 12 bases remaining between them. Germline values: CDR1 SEHNR, CDR2 FQNEAQ (reference sequence). This CDR3 is 13 amino acids long. CDR3 residues: CASSRDTVYGYTF. Written as DNA, the CDR3 is TGTGCCAGCAGCCGGGACACAGTATATGGCTACACCTTC. The full variable domain, rest sourced from reference TRBV7-9 and TRBJ1-2, is DTGVSQNPRHKITKRGQNVTFRCDPISEHNRLYWYRQTLGQGPEFLTYFQNEAQLEKSRLLSDRFSAERPKGSFSTLEIQRTEQGDSAMYLCASSRDTVYGYTFGSGTRLTVV.

The J gene is TRBJ1-1, the V gene TRBV11-2, with D unclear. Germline CDR1 and CDR2: SGHAT and FQNNGV. The CDR3 runs to 14 residues. Trimming took off 3 bases at V and 2 bases at J, with 10 bases between the two ends. CDR3 coding DNA: TGTGCCAGCAGCTTTTGGGAGGGAAACACTGAAGCTTTCTTT. Translating it yields CASSFWEGNTEAFF.

The V call is TRBV30, the J call TRBJ2-7; 7 bases map to TRBD2. The germline V gene encodes CDR1 GTSNPN and CDR2 SVGIG (reference sequence). J gave up 3 bases and V 1 base, and 6 bases lay outside the gene matches. CDR3 length: 14 residues. The CDR3 DNA reads TGTGCCTGGAGTGGTGGCGGGAGACGCTACGAGCAGTACTTC. It yields the protein CAWSGGGRRYEQYF.

This chain uses TRBV30 with TRBJ2-5; D might be TRBD1 (6 bases). Germline lookup yields CDR1 GTSNPN and CDR2 SVGIG (reference sequence). The CDR3 covers 13 residues. V lost 3 bases to trimming and J lost 4 bases, with 12 bases between them. Here the CDR3 reads CAWRQGPAETQYF. CDR3 bases: TGTGCCTGGAGGCAGGGGCCGGCAGAGACCCAGTACTTC.

The chain recombines TRBV6-5 with TRBJ1-2, with 9 bases identical to TRBD1. The germline V gene has CDR1 MNHEY and CDR2 SVGAGI. After removal of 5 bases from V and 6 bases from J, the junction contained 10 bases not matched to a gene. The CDR3 has 15 residues. The CDR3 region has the DNA TGTGCCAGCAGTCCCACCGGGACAGGGAGGCATGGCTACACCTTC. Its protein product is CASSPTGTGRHGYTF.

V and J are TRBV5-1 and TRBJ2-2; 12 nucleotides match TRBD2. After removal of 4 bases from V and 7 bases from J, the junction contained 8 bases not matched to a gene. This CDR3 contains 16 residues. Germline lookup yields CDR1 SGHRS and CDR2 YFSETQ. Here the CDR3 reads CASSNLAGGPYGELFF. In nucleotides, the CDR3 is TGCGCCAGCAGCAACCTAGCGGGAGGGCCTTACGGGGAGCTGTTTTTT.

The chain has TRBV12-3 or TRBV12-4 and TRBJ2-1, with 8 bases that match TRBD1. V shed 0 bases, J shed 4 bases, and the junction held 2 bases outside the gene matches. This CDR3 has 15 amino acids. The CDR3 sequence is CASSLAWTGYNEQFF. CDR3 nucleotide sequence: TGTGCCAGCAGTTTAGCCTGGACAGGGTACAATGAGCAGTTCTTC.

The chain links TRBV30 to TRBJ1-2; D gene unclear. The CDR3 is made up of 13 amino acids. The germline V and J ends were trimmed by 0 bases and 4 bases, with 9 bases remaining between them. Looked up from germline, CDR1 is GTSNPN and CDR2 is SVGIG (reference sequence). The CDR3 region has the DNA TGTGCCTGGAGTGTACGACCGGGCTATGGCTACACCTTC. The encoded protein is CAWSVRPGYGYTF.

The CDR3 DNA follows: TGTGCGGGCGGGACAGAATTCTATGGCTACACCTTC. It yields the protein CAGGTEFYGYTF. The rearrangement joins TRBV19 to TRBJ1-2, with 7 positions matching TRBD1. Germline lookup yields CDR1 LNHDA and CDR2 SQIVND (reference sequence). The length of the CDR3 is 12 residues. The entire variable domain, with the rest obtained from reference TRBV19 and TRBJ1-2, is as follows: DGGITQSPKYLFRKEGQNVTLSCEQNLNHDAMYWYRQDPGQGLRLIYYSQIVNDFQKGDIAEGYSVSREKKESFPLTVTSAQKNPTAFYLCAGGTEFYGYTFGSGTRLTVV.

The chain carries TRBV4-3 and TRBJ2-7; tentatively, D is TRBD1 (6 bases). Trimming shortened V by 0 bases and J by 2 bases, and 11 bases separated the two germline ends. The CDR3 spans 15 residues. The V gene's germline CDR1 is LGHNA and CDR2 YSLEER. The CDR3 nucleotides are TGCGCCAGCAGCCAAGACAGGGGATACGCCTACGAGCAGTACTTC. It codes for CASSQDRGYAYEQYF.